The following is a TCR beta chain sequence with its context. These data are taken from a study of blood T cell repertoires in COVID-19. Study in general: Material from acute and convalescent COVID-19 was sourced from the United States, Italy and Spain. Sample material is recorded as cDNA or gDNA derived from T cells, B-cell-depleted T cells, or PBMCs.

Germline CDR1 SQVTM, CDR2 ANQGSEA. This CDR3 contains 12 residues. Study processing details: Nucleated cell counts were estimated from reference gene primer amplification. Using immunoSEQ multiplex PCR, the repertoire was profiled, and TCRdb retains in-frame clones only, with some absent. The V and J calls and the clone size are those of that table, but D and trimming were determined from the DNA. The table has around 97,000 clones, roughly 84% seen once. What was sequenced was peripheral blood. This TCR derives from a human donor in a cohort sampled during active COVID-19. The chain joins TRBV29-1 to TRBJ1-2; 7 positions match TRBD1. The CDR3 here is CRQKAGGYGYTF. The CDR3 nucleotides read TGCAGGCAGAAAGCAGGGGGTTATGGCTACACCTTC.